The next 7 T cell receptor beta chains were all read from a single sample in a study of blood T cell repertoires in COVID-19. The data were produced by immunoSEQ multiplex PCR, yet TCRdb's version contains in-frame clones alone and is incomplete. This sample has 150,000 to 200,000 clones; around nine tenths occur once, and the top ten carry approximately 13%. Sequenced material: peripheral blood. These receptors were taken from a woman in her seventies with COVID-19, enrolled during active disease.

This rearrangement joins TRBV7-9 to TRBJ2-1; D unresolved. In germline, CDR1 is SEHNR, CDR2 FQNEAQ (reference sequence). V was pared by 5 bases and J by 8 bases, with 7 bases between. The CDR3 contains 11 residues. CDR3 amino acids: CASSPLDEQFF. As DNA, the CDR3 is TGTGCCAGCAGCCCCCTTGATGAGCAGTTCTTC.

The chain is built from TRBV11-3 and TRBJ1-3, with 9 bases that match TRBD1. Germline CDR1 reads SGHNT; CDR2 reads YENEEA. The CDR3 is 14 residues long. V shed 5 bases, J shed 5 bases, and the junction held 4 bases outside the gene matches. The CDR3 is CASSRTGVRNTIYF. The CDR3 nucleotides are TGTGCCAGCAGCCGGACAGGGGTTAGAAACACCATATATTTT.

The chain recombines TRBV5-1 with TRBJ2-7, with 7 bases lining up with TRBD1. The V and J ends lost 0 bases and 0 bases, in that order; junction bases with no gene match: 3. Per germline, CDR1 SGHRS and CDR2 YFSETQ. The CDR3 sequence is 15 residues long. The CDR3 coding sequence is TGCGCCAGCAGCTTGGGGGACAGCAGCTCCTACGAGCAGTACTTC. Translating gives CASSLGDSSSYEQYF.

This clone is a singleton in its sample. The gene calls are TRBV11-3 and TRBJ1-2; no clear D. V was clipped by 5 bases and J by 4 bases, with 14 bases between them. Germline loops: CDR1 SGHNT, CDR2 YENEEA. The CDR3 is 14 amino acids. Written as DNA, the CDR3 is TGTGCCAGCAGCCCTGGGCTCTCAACCTATGGCTACACCTTC. Protein sequence: CASSPGLSTYGYTF.

The chain links TRBV11-2 to TRBJ2-2; tentatively, D is TRBD1 (8 bases). V was cut by 3 bases and J by 6 bases, with 17 bases left in between. The germline CDR1 and CDR2 sequences are SGHAT and FQNNGV. This CDR3 is 16 amino acids long. In DNA form, the CDR3 reads TGTGCCAGCAGCTTCAACAGGGGGAGGGGGTCCGGGGAGCTGTTTTTT. Its protein product is CASSFNRGRGSGELFF.

The chain carries TRBV29-1 and TRBJ2-7; a weak D match, TRBD1 (5 bases). V lost 4 bases and J 0 bases, leaving 10 bases between the germline ends. Germline-derived CDR1 and CDR2 are SQVTM and ANQGSEA. The CDR3 is made up of 13 amino acids. The CDR3 region is CSVVVQGSYEQYF. The DNA for the CDR3 is TGCAGCGTTGTGGTCCAGGGCTCCTACGAGCAGTACTTC.

CDR3 in DNA: TGTGCCAGCAGCTTCCCAAACACTGAAGCTTTCTTT. Amino acid sequence: CASSFPNTEAFF. This chain links TRBV7-9 with TRBJ1-1, with D hard to call. The V gene lost 3 bases and the J gene lost 2 bases, with 4 bases spanning the gap. The CDR3 spans 12 residues. Germline values: CDR1 SEHNR, CDR2 FQNEAQ (reference sequence).